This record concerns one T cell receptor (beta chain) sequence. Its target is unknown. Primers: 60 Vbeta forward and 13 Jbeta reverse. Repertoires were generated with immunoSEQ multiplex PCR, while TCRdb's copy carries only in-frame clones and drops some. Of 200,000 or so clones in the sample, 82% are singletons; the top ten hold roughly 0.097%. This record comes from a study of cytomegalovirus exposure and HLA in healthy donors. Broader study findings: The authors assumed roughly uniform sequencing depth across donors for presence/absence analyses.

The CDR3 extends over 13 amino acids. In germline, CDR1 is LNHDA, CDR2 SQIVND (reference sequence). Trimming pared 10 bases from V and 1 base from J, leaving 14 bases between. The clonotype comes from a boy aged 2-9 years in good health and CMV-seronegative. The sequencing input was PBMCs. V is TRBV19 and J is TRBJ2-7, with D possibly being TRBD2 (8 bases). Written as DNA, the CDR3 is TGTGCCACCGGGGGGGACAGTTCCTACGAGCAGTACTTC. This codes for CATGGDSSYEQYF. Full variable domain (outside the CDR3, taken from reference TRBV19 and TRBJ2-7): DGGITQSPKYLFRKEGQNVTLSCEQNLNHDAMYWYRQDPGQGLRLIYYSQIVNDFQKGDIAEGYSVSREKKESFPLTVTSAQKNPTAFYLCATGGDSSYEQYFGPGTRLTVT.